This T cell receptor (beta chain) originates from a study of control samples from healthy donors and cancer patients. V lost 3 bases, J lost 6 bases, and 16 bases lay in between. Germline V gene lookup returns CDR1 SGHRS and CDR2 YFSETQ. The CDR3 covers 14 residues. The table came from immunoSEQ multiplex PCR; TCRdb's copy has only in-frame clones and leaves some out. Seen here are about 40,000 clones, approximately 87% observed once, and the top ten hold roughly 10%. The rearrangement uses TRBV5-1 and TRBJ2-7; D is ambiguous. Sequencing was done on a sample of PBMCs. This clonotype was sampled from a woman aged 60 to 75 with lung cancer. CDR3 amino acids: CASSSGPTQGEQYF. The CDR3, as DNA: TGCGCCAGCAGCTCTGGACCAACTCAAGGCGAGCAGTACTTC.